The rows below give T cell receptor beta chains drawn from one sample of a study of cytomegalovirus exposure and HLA in healthy donors. Sequenced by immunoSEQ multiplex PCR; TCRdb stores in-frame clones only, minus some. The sample yields over 90,000 clones, about 62% seen once. Sample: PBMCs. The receptors stem from a human donor in good health. Each CDR3 is given with its conserved first and last residue. The order of the fields is J gene, D gene, V gene, clone size, CDR3 protein, CDR3 DNA. A D gene is named only where the DNA matches it firmly. Clone size is shown for a subset of rows, as once, few, many or a class of expanded clone.

j_gene: TRBJ2-7; d_gene: TRBD2; v_gene: TRBV5-1; abundance: few; CDR3aa: CASTTSGAPYEQYF; CDR3nt: TGCGCCAGCACGACTAGCGGGGCTCCCTACGAGCAGTACTTC
j_gene: TRBJ2-3; d_gene: NA; v_gene: TRBV5-6; abundance: once; CDR3aa: CASSYAQNTQYF; CDR3nt: TGTGCCAGCAGCTATGCCCAGAATACGCAGTATTTT
j_gene: TRBJ2-1; d_gene: TRBD2; v_gene: TRBV7-2; abundance: few; CDR3aa: CASGSGLAGGNEQFF; CDR3nt: TGTGCCAGCGGCTCTGGACTAGCGGGAGGCAATGAGCAGTTCTTC
j_gene: TRBJ2-4; d_gene: NA; v_gene: TRBV6-1; abundance: few; CDR3aa: CASSLSVTGNIQYF; CDR3nt: TGTGCCAGCAGTCTCTCCGTAACGGGAAACATTCAGTACTTC
j_gene: TRBJ1-5; d_gene: NA; v_gene: TRBV2; abundance: NA; CDR3aa: CASKQGSQPQHF; CDR3nt: TGTGCCAGCAAACAGGGATCTCAGCCCCAGCATTTT
j_gene: TRBJ2-2; d_gene: NA; v_gene: TRBV2; abundance: NA; CDR3aa: CASSELSGWSTGELFF; CDR3nt: TGTGCCAGCAGTGAATTGTCGGGTTGGAGCACCGGGGAGCTGTTTTTT
j_gene: TRBJ2-1; d_gene: NA; v_gene: TRBV6-5; abundance: few; CDR3aa: CASSSTGPGEQFF; CDR3nt: TGTGCCAGCAGTTCAACTGGGCCTGGTGAGCAGTTCTTC
j_gene: TRBJ2-1; d_gene: NA; v_gene: TRBV11-3; abundance: NA; CDR3aa: CASSLGAGRGNEQFF; CDR3nt: TGTGCCAGCAGCTTAGGGGCGGGCAGAGGCAATGAGCAGTTCTTC
j_gene: TRBJ2-3; d_gene: TRBD2; v_gene: TRBV5-4; abundance: NA; CDR3aa: CASSLGLAGADTQYF; CDR3nt: TGTGCCAGCAGCTTGGGACTAGCGGGGGCAGATACGCAGTATTTT
j_gene: TRBJ2-1; d_gene: TRBD2; v_gene: TRBV5-4; abundance: NA; CDR3aa: CASSLSPGLAGLNEQFF; CDR3nt: TGTGCCAGCAGCTTGTCCCCGGGACTAGCGGGACTTAATGAGCAGTTCTTC